The 7 T cell receptor beta chains below all came from one sample that was sequenced in a study of shared clonotypes between healthy human individuals. Using immunoSEQ multiplex PCR, the repertoire was profiled, and TCRdb retains in-frame clones only, with some absent. In the table there are roughly 1,500,000 clones, less than 99% of which are singletons. Sequencing input: naive CD4+ T cells sorted from blood. Described subset: CD45RA+ positively selected. The origin of the receptors is a man aged 25 to 40 in good health.

The gene calls are TRBV6-5 and TRBJ2-7, with 7 bases identical to TRBD1. Trimming took 2 bases from V and 7 from J; bases not matched to a gene: 8. The CDR3 extends over 14 amino acids. Germline loops: CDR1 MNHEY, CDR2 SVGAGI. The CDR3 DNA reads as TGTGCCAGCAGTTACGGGACAGCGACTCGGGAGCAGTACTTC. Translated: CASSYGTATREQYF.

Details on this clone: Germline is not matched at one junction end, which may reflect a read error. The V call is TRBV7-7, the J call TRBJ2-1; TRBD1 matches 8 bases. The CDR3 totals 15 residues. Germline V lookup: CDR1 SSHAT, CDR2 FNYEAQ (reference sequence). The CDR3 here is CASSLAFQGAHEQFF. In DNA form, the CDR3 reads TGTGCTAGCAGCTTAGCGTTCCAGGGGGCGCATGAGCAGTTCTTC. Looking up the rest from reference TRBV7-7 and TRBJ2-1 gives the full variable domain: GAGVSQSPRYKVTKRGQDVTLRCDPISSHATLYWYQQALGQGPEFLTYFNYEAQPDKSGLPSDRFSAERPEGSISTLTIQRTEQRDSAMYRCASSLAFQGAHEQFFGPGTRLTVL.

Worth noting for this clone: Additional DNA sequences in this sample encode the identical CDR3. This sequence joins TRBV19 and TRBJ2-2; D is undetermined. V lost 1 base, J lost 0 bases, and 3 bases lay in between. Germline assignment: CDR1 LNHDA and CDR2 SQIVND (reference sequence). The CDR3 has 14 residues. The CDR3, as DNA: TGTGCCAGTAGTATAGGGCCGAACACCGGGGAGCTGTTTTTT. This gives the protein CASSIGPNTGELFF.

This chain uses TRBV7-9 with TRBJ2-7; D is uncertain. The CDR3 runs 15 residues. V lost 1 base and J lost 0, with 10 bases in between. Per the germline V gene, CDR1 is SEHNR and CDR2 is FQNEAQ (reference sequence). CDR3 bases: TGTGCCAGCAGCTTAGTTGAGACACTCTCCTACGAGCAGTACTTC. This codes for CASSLVETLSYEQYF.

The chain is built from TRBV25-1 and TRBJ2-2; possibly TRBD1 for D (6 bases). Per the germline V gene, CDR1 is MGHDK and CDR2 is SYGVNS. The V end was cut by 5 bases, the J end by 7 bases, with 11 bases between. The CDR3 has 13 amino acids. The CDR3 reads CASSIIRGGELFF. In DNA form, the CDR3 reads TGTGCCAGCAGTATCATCAGGGGCGGGGAGCTGTTTTTT.

The rearrangement links TRBV5-5 to TRBJ2-7, with D uncertain. V dropped 0 bases and J dropped 3 bases, with 7 bases sitting between them. CDR1 and CDR2 (germline): SGHKS, YYEKEE (reference sequence). This CDR3 comprises 13 residues. This CDR3 is CASSLALDYEQYF. In DNA form, the CDR3 reads TGTGCCAGCAGCTTGGCACTGGACTACGAGCAGTACTTC.

This chain connects TRBV6-6 to TRBJ1-2; 9 bases are a match to TRBD1. Germline values: CDR1 MNHNY, CDR2 SVGAGI (reference sequence). V lost 4 bases, J lost 4 bases, and 10 bases stayed unmatched. The CDR3 contains 16 residues. The CDR3 DNA reads as TGTGCCAGCAGTTCCCCCCGGACAGGGGACGCCTATGGCTACACCTTC. The encoded protein is CASSSPRTGDAYGYTF.